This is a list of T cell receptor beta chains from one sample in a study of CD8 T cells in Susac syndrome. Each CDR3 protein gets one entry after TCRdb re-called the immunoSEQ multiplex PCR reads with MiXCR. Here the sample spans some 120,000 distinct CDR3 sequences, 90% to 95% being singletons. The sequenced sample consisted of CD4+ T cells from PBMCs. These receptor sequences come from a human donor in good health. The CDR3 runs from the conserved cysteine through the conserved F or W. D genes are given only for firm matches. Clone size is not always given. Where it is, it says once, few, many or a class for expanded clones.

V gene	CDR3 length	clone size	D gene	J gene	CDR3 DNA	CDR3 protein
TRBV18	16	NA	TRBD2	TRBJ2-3	TGTGCCAGCTCACCCAAGGGACTAGCGGCCACAGATACGCAGTATTTT	CASSPKGLAATDTQYF
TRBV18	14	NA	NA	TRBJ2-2	TGTGCCAGCTCACCCGAACAGAACACCGGGGAGCTGTTTTTT	CASSPEQNTGELFF
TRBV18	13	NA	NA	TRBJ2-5	TGTGCCAGCTCAACCGTATCCCAAGAGACCCAGTACTTC	CASSTVSQETQYF
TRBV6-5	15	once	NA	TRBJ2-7	TGTGCCAGCAGTTACTCGAAACAGGGTCCCTACGAGCAGTACTTC	CASSYSKQGPYEQYF
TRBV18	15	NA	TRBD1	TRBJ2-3	TGTGCCAGCTCACAGAGACAGGGTCCGACAGATACGCAGTATTTT	CASSQRQGPTDTQYF
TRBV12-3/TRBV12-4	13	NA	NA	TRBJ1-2	TGTGCCAGCAGTTTGTGGTCGGAGCATGGCTACACCTTC	CASSLWSEHGYTF
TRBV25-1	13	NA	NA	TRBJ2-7	TGTGCCAGCAGTGATTTCCGGGGAGGTGAGCAGTACTTC	CASSDFRGGEQYF
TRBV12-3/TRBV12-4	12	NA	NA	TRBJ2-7	TGTGCCAGCAGTCGCGAGGTCCACGAGCAGTACTTC	CASSREVHEQYF
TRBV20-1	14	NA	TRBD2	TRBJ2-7	TGCAGTGCTAGAGATCTGGGACTAGTCTACGAGCAGTACTTC	CSARDLGLVYEQYF
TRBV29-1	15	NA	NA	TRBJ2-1	TGCAGCGTTGAAGGAGCCAGGAGCTCCTACAATGAGCAGTTCTTC	CSVEGARSSYNEQFF
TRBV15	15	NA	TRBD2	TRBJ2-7	TGTGCCACCAGCAGAGCGACGGGACTAGCCCACGAGCAGTACTTC	CATSRATGLAHEQYF
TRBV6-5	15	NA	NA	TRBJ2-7	TGTGCCACTCGCACGGAGGGGGAGGGCCCACACGAGCAGTACTTC	CATRTEGEGPHEQYF
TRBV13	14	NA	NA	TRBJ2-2	TGTGCCAGCAGCTTGCGACCTATCACCGGGGAGCTGTTTTTT	CASSLRPITGELFF
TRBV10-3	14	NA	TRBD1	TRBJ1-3	TGTGCCATCAGTGACGACAGGGTTGGAAACACCATATATTTT	CAISDDRVGNTIYF
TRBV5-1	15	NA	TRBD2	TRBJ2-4	TGCGCCAGCAGCTCCCCGGGGCTAGCGGGAGGCATTCAGTACTTC	CASSSPGLAGGIQYF
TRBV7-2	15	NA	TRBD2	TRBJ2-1	TGTGCCAGCAGCTTGCAGACTAGCGGGAACAATGAGCAGTTCTTC	CASSLQTSGNNEQFF